The sequence of this T cell receptor beta chain was determined in a study of cytomegalovirus exposure and HLA in healthy donors. PCR involved 60 Vbeta and 13 Jbeta primers. Assay used: immunoSEQ multiplex PCR; TCRdb lists only in-frame clones, some missing. The table lists some 100,000 clones, approximately 84% of them singletons. The sequenced sample consisted of PBMCs. The receptor was isolated from a girl aged 2 to 10 in good health and CMV-seropositive.

The chain's CDR3 is CASSLDRDYGYTF. CDR3 nucleotide sequence: TGCGCCAGCAGCTTGGACAGGGATTATGGCTACACCTTC. This chain joins TRBV5-1 and TRBJ1-2; D possibly corresponds to TRBD1 (6 bases). V was cut by 0 bases and J by 5 bases, with 8 bases left in between. CDR1 and CDR2 (germline): SGHRS, YFSETQ. CDR3 length equals 13 residues. The whole variable domain, remainder taken from reference TRBV5-1 and TRBJ1-2, is KAGVTQTPRYLIKTRGQQVTLSCSPISGHRSVSWYQQTPGQGLQFLFEYFSETQRNKGNFPGRFSGRQFSNSRSEMNVSTLELGDSALYLCASSLDRDYGYTFGSGTRLTVV.